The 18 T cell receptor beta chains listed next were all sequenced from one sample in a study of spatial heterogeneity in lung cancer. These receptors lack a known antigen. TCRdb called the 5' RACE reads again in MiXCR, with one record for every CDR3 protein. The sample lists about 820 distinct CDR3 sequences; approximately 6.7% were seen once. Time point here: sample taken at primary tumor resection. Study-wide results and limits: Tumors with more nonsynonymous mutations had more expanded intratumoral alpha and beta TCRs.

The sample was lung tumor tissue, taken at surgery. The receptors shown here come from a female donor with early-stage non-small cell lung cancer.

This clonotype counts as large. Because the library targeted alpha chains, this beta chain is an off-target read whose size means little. In DNA, the CDR3 is TGTGCCAGCAGCACCAGTAGCGACGGAGGGCACGAGCAGTACTTC. This gives the protein CASSTSSDGGHEQYF. The chain recombines TRBV9 with TRBJ2-7; tentatively, D is TRBD2 (6 bases). The CDR3 has 15 amino acids. V shed 4 bases and J shed 5 bases, with 19 bases lying between them. The germline V gene encodes CDR1 SGDLS and CDR2 YYNGEE.

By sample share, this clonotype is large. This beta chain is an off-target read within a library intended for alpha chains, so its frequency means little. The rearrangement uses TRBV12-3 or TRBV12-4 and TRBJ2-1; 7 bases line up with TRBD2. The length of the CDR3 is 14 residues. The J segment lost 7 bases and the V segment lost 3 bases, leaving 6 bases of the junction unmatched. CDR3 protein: CASSFWRERNEQFF. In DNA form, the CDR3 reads TGTGCCAGCAGTTTTTGGCGGGAGCGAAATGAGCAGTTCTTC.

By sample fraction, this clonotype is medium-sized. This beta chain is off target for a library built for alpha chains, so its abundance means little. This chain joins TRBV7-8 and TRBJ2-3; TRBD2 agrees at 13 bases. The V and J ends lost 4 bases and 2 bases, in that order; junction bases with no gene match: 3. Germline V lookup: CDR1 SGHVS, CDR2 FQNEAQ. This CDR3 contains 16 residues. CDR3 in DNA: TGTGCCAGCAGCTCGGGACTAGCGGGATTCACAGATACGCAGTATTTT. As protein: CASSSGLAGFTDTQYF.

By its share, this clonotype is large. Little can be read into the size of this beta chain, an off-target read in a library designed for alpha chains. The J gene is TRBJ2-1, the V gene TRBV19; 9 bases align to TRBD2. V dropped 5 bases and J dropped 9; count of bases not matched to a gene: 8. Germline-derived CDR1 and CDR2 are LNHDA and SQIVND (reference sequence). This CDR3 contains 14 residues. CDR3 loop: CASSGGLAFGEQFF. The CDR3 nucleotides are TGTGCCAGTAGTGGGGGACTAGCATTTGGTGAGCAGTTCTTC.

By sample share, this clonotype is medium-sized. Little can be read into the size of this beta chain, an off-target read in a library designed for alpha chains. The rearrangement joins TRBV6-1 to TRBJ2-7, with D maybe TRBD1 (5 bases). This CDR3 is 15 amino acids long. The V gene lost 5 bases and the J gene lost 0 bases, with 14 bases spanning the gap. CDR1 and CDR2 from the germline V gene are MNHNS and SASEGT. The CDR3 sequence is CASSSQAISSYEQYF. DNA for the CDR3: TGTGCCAGCAGTTCACAGGCTATTAGCTCCTACGAGCAGTACTTC.

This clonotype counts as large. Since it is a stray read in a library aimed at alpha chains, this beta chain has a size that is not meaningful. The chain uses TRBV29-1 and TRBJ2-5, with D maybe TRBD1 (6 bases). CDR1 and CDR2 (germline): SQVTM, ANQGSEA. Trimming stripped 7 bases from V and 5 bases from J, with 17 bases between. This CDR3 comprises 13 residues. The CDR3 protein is CSGTAGASETQYF. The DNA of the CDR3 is TGCAGCGGAACCGCAGGGGCCTCGGAGACCCAGTACTTC.

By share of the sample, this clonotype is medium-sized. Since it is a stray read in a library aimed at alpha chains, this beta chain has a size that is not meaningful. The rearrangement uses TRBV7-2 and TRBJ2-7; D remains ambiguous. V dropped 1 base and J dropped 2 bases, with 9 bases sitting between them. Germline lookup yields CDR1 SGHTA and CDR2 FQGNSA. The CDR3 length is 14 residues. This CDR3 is CASSLVGRTYEQYF. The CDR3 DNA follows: TGTGCCAGCAGCTTAGTGGGTCGAACCTACGAGCAGTACTTC.

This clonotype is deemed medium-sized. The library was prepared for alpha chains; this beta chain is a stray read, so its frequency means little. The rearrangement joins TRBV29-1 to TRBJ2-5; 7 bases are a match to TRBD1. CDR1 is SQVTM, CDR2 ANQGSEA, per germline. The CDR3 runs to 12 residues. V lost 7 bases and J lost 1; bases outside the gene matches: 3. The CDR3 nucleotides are TGCAGCGCTTCAGGGGGCCAAGAGACCCAGTACTTC. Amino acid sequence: CSASGGQETQYF.

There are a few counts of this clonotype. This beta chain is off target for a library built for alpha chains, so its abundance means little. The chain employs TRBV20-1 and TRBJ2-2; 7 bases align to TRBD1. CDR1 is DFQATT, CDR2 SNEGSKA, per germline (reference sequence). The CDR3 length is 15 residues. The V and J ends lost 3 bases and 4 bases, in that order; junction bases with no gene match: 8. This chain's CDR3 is CSARPMDRSTGELFF. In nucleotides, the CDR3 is TGCAGTGCTAGGCCCATGGACAGGTCCACCGGGGAGCTGTTTTTT.

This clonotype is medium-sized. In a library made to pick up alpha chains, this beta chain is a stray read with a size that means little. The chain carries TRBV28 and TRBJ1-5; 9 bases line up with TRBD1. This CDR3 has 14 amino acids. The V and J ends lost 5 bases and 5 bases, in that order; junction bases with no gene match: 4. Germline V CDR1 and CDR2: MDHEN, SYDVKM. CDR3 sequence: CASSVGTGYQPQHF. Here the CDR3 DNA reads TGTGCCAGCAGTGTCGGGACAGGGTATCAGCCCCAGCATTTT.

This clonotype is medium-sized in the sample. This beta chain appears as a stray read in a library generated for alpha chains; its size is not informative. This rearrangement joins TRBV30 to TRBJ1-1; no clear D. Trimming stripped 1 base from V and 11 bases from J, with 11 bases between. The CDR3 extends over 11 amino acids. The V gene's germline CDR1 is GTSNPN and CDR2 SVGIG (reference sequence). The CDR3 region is CAWSEVGYAFF. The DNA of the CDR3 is TGTGCCTGGAGTGAGGTGGGGTACGCTTTCTTT. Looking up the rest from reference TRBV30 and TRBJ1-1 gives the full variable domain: SQTIHQWPATLVQPVGSPLSLECTVEGTSNPNLYWYRQAAGRGLQLLFYSVGIGQISSEVPQNLSASRPQDRQFILSSKKLLLSDSGFYLCAWSEVGYAFFGQGTRLTVV.

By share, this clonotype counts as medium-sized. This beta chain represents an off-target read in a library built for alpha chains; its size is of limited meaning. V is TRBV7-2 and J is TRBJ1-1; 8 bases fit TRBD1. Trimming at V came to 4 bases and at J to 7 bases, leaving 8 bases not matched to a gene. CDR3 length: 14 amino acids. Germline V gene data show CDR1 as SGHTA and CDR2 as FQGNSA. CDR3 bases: TGTGCCAGCAGCTATACGGACAGGGATGGTGAAGCTTTCTTT. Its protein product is CASSYTDRDGEAFF.

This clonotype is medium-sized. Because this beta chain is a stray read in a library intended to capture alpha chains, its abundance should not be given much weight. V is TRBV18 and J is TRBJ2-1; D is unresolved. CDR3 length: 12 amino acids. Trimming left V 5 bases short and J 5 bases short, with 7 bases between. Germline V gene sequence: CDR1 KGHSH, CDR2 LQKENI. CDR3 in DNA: TGTGCCAGCTCAGAACCGAACAATGAGCAGTTCTTC. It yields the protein CASSEPNNEQFF.

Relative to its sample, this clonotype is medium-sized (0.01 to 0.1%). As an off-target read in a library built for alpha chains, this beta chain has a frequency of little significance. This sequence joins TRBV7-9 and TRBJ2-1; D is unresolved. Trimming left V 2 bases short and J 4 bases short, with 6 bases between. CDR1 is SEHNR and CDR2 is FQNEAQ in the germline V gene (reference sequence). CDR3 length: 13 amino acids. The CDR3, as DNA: TGTGCCAGCAGCTTAACGGGTTACAATGAGCAGTTCTTC. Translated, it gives CASSLTGYNEQFF.

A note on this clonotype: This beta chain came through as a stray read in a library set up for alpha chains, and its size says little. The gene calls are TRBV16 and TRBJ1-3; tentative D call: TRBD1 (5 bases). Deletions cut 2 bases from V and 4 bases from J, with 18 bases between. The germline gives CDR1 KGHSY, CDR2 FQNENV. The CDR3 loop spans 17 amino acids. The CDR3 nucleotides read TGTGCCAGCAGCCAAGACCGTCCCGTGGGGCCCGGAAACACCATATATTTT. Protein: CASSQDRPVGPGNTIYF. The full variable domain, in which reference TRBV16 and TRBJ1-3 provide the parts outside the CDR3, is GEEVAQTPKHLVRGEGQKAKLYCAPIKGHSYVFWYQQVLKNEFKFLISFQNENVFDETGMPKERFSAKCLPNSPCSLEIQATKLEDSAVYFCASSQDRPVGPGNTIYFGEGSWLTVV.

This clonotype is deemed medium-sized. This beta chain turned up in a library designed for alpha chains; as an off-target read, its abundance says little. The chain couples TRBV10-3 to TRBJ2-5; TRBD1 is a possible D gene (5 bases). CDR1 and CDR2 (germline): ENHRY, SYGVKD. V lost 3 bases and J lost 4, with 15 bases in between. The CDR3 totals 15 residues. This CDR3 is CAISDEVWQGETQYF. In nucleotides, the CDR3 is TGTGCCATCAGTGACGAGGTCTGGCAGGGAGAGACCCAGTACTTC.

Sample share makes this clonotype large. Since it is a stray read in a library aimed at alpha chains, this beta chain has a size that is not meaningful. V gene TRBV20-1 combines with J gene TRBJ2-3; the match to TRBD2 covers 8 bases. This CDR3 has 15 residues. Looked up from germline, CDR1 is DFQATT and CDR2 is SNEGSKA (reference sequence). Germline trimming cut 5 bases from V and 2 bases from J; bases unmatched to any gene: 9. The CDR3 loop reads CSAEDGLANTDTQYF. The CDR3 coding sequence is TGCAGTGCTGAAGACGGACTAGCAAACACAGATACGCAGTATTTT.

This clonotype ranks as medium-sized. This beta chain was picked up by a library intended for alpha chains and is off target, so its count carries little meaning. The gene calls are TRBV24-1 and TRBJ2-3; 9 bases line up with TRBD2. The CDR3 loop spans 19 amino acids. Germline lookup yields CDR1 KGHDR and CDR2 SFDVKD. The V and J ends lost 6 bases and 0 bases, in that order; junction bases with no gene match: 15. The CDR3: CATSRRAGTSGLSTDTQYF. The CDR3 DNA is TGTGCCACCAGTCGGCGAGCGGGTACTAGCGGGCTAAGCACAGATACGCAGTATTTT.